This TCR beta chain was recovered during a study of T cell responses to AZD1222 COVID-19 vaccine. Broader study findings: Samples come after the peak T cell response, not at day 14. Donors were mostly white British, more females; clonal diversity possibly underestimated. Increased Spike-specific TCR breadth and depth were observed after two AZD1222 doses.

TCRdb's copy holds only in-frame clones and misses some; the assay was immunoSEQ multiplex PCR. This table holds about 140,000 clones, approximately 90% found once. A word on this clone: Its specificity is not known.

Both about-4-week and about-12-week second-dose recipients were combined. This CDR3 region has 13 residues. Germline V CDR1 and CDR2: LNHDA, SQIVND (reference sequence). V was pared by 6 bases and J by 4 bases, with 9 bases between. V and J are TRBV19 and TRBJ2-2, with unresolved D. The specimen was peripheral blood, collected 28 days after the second AZD1222 dose. The clonotype comes from an adult who received the AZD1222 COVID-19 vaccine. The CDR3 DNA is TGTGCCAGTAGGGGTCGAACCACCGGGGAGCTGTTTTTT. Protein product: CASRGRTTGELFF.